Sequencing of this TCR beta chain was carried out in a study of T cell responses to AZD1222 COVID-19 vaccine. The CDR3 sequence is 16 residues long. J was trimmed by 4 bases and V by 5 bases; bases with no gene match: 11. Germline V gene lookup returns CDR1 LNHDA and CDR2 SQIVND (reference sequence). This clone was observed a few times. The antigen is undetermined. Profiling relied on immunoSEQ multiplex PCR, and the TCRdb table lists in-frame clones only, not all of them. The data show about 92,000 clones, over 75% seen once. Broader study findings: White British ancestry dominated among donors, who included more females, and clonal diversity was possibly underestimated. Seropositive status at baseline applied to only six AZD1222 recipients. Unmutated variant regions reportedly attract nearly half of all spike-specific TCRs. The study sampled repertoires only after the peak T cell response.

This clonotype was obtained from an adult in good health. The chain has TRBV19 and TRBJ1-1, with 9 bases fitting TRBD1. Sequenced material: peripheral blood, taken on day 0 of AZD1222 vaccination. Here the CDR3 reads CASSFSGTGLGTEAFF. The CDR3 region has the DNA TGTGCCAGTAGTTTCTCCGGGACAGGGTTGGGCACTGAAGCTTTCTTT.